The 15 T cell receptor beta chains presented below share a single source sample, sequenced in a study of shared clonotypes between healthy human individuals. The data were produced by immunoSEQ multiplex PCR, yet TCRdb's version contains in-frame clones alone and is incomplete. Of fewer than 2.5 million clones in the sample, 80% to 95% were seen once. Sequencing was carried out using naive CD4+ T cells from PBMCs. Subset given: CD45RA+ positively selected. The receptors originated from a man younger than 30 in good health. Some clones in this sample may be carry-over from other donors' samples.

The V gene is TRBV19, the J gene TRBJ2-7; 7 nucleotides line up with TRBD1. The trim removed 8 bases at V and 3 bases at J, leaving 4 bases unmatched. The CDR3 is 12 amino acids. Per germline, CDR1 LNHDA and CDR2 SQIVND (reference sequence). CDR3 sequence: CASGDRVYEQYF. The CDR3 nucleotides read TGTGCCAGTGGTGACAGGGTCTACGAGCAGTACTTC.

This clone was detected once. The chain links TRBV19 to TRBJ2-1; TRBD2 matches at 7 bases. The CDR3 has 14 amino acids. The V and J ends lost 8 bases and 2 bases, in that order; junction bases with no gene match: 6. Germline V gene lookup returns CDR1 LNHDA and CDR2 SQIVND (reference sequence). The CDR3 sequence: CASVGRDPYNEQFF. Here the CDR3 DNA reads TGTGCCAGTGTAGGGAGGGATCCCTACAATGAGCAGTTCTTC.

The rearrangement uses TRBV5-1 and TRBJ1-1, with D maybe TRBD1 (5 bases). Germline V gives CDR1 SGHRS, CDR2 YFSETQ. This CDR3 is 16 amino acids long. V lost 0 bases, J lost 1 base, and 13 bases lay in between. The CDR3 loop is CASSLAAGGANTEAFF. In DNA form, the CDR3 reads TGCGCCAGCAGCTTGGCGGCAGGCGGGGCGAACACTGAAGCTTTCTTT.

This chain connects TRBV9 to TRBJ1-3, with 8 bases aligning to TRBD1. V lost 4 bases to trimming and J lost 0 bases; unmatched junction nucleotides: 9. CDR3 length equals 17 residues. Germline loops: CDR1 SGDLS, CDR2 YYNGEE. The CDR3 is CASSPRDRPNSGNTIYF. Written as DNA, the CDR3 is TGTGCCAGCAGCCCCCGGGACAGGCCAAACTCTGGAAACACCATATATTTT.

The CDR3 region is CASRGTSKVYEQYF. The DNA of the CDR3 is TGTGCCAGCAGAGGGACTAGTAAAGTCTACGAGCAGTACTTC. The genes are TRBV6-5 and TRBJ2-5; 8 nucleotides match TRBD2. With the DNA end fitting TRBJ2-7 better, the J assignment may be wrong. This CDR3 region has 14 residues. The germline V gene has CDR1 MNHEY and CDR2 SVGAGI.

V and J are TRBV10-3 and TRBJ1-2; the D gene is possibly TRBD1 (5 bases). V lost 6 bases to trimming and J lost 7 bases, with 27 bases between them. Germline-derived CDR1 and CDR2 are ENHRY and SYGVKD. There are 17 residues in the CDR3. Here the CDR3 reads CAISDSKYGTAASGYTF. The CDR3 bases are TGTGCCATCAGCGACTCTAAGTACGGGACGGCTGCTTCTGGCTACACCTTC.

The J gene is TRBJ2-3, the V gene TRBV4-1; no clear D. Looked up from germline, CDR1 is MGHRA and CDR2 is YSYEKL. The CDR3 is 14 amino acids. The V and J ends lost 4 bases and 3 bases respectively, with 11 bases between them. The CDR3 loop reads CASSPPGGTDTQYF. In nucleotides, the CDR3 is TGCGCCAGCAGCCCACCTGGTGGTACAGATACGCAGTATTTT.

This rearrangement joins TRBV6-1 to TRBJ1-4; TRBD1 is a possible D gene (5 bases). The CDR3 is 15 residues long. Germline lookup yields CDR1 MNHNS and CDR2 SASEGT. V was shortened by 3 bases and J by 7 bases, with 15 bases between the two germline ends. CDR3 nucleotides: TGTGCCAGCAGTGACTCGGGGTATCAGGGTGAAAAACTGTTTTTT. Translation gives CASSDSGYQGEKLFF.

This sequence joins TRBV14 and TRBJ2-3; 15 bases are a match to TRBD2. The J segment lost 2 bases and the V segment lost 4 bases, leaving 4 bases of the junction unmatched. The CDR3 loop spans 17 amino acids. Per germline, CDR1 SGHDN and CDR2 FVKESK. CDR3 amino acids: CASSRGLAGGITDTQYF. The CDR3 bases are TGTGCCAGCAGCCGAGGACTAGCGGGAGGGATCACAGATACGCAGTATTTT. The variable domain in full, completed from reference TRBV14 and TRBJ2-3, reads EAGVTQFPSHSVIEKGQTVTLRCDPISGHDNLYWYRRVMGKEIKFLLHFVKESKQDESGMPNNRFLAERTGGTYSTLKVQPAELEDSGVYFCASSRGLAGGITDTQYFGPGTRLTVL.

The rearrangement uses TRBV29-1 and TRBJ2-1; possible D gene TRBD1, 5 bases. CDR1 is SQVTM and CDR2 is ANQGSEA in the germline V gene. The CDR3 is made up of 15 amino acids. V was trimmed by 5 bases and J by 2 bases, leaving 16 bases between them. The CDR3 DNA follows: TGCAGCGTTTTGGAGATTGCAGGGACCTACAATGAGCAGTTCTTC. Translating it yields CSVLEIAGTYNEQFF.

CDR3 nucleotide sequence: TGTGCCAGCAGCTTAGTAACGGGAAGCACAGATACGCAGTATTTT. Translated: CASSLVTGSTDTQYF. The chain recombines TRBV11-2 with TRBJ2-3, with D possibly being TRBD2 (5 bases). Germline lookup yields CDR1 SGHAT and CDR2 FQNNGV. The CDR3 spans 15 residues. Trimming left V 1 base short and J 0 bases short, with 8 bases between.

This clone was recorded only once. The chain joins TRBV9 to TRBJ2-5; no firm D call. Germline V gene lookup returns CDR1 SGDLS and CDR2 YYNGEE. This CDR3 is built from 14 residues. The V and J ends lost 0 bases and 5 bases respectively, with 11 bases between them. The CDR3 protein is CASSVGMTRETQYF. CDR3 bases: TGTGCCAGCAGCGTAGGTATGACCCGGGAGACCCAGTACTTC.

V gene TRBV15 combines with J gene TRBJ2-3; D call uncertain. Germline assignment: CDR1 LNHNV and CDR2 YYDKDF (reference sequence). This CDR3 spans 15 amino acids. V gave up 0 bases and J gave up 3 bases, with 10 bases separating them. In nucleotides, the CDR3 is TGTGCCACCAGCAGAGATGACTGGATGACAGATACGCAGTATTTT. The encoded protein is CATSRDDWMTDTQYF.

This clone was seen a single time. This chain uses TRBV18 with TRBJ2-1; 9 bases are shared with TRBD2. This CDR3 comprises 16 residues. Germline lookup yields CDR1 KGHSH and CDR2 LQKENI. V dropped 4 bases and J dropped 6; count of bases not matched to a gene: 10. The CDR3 coding sequence is TGTGCCAGCTCACTACTTGCGGGAGGGCCCATCAATGAGCAGTTCTTC. Translation: CASSLLAGGPINEQFF.

The chain has TRBV6-4 and TRBJ1-2; the match to TRBD1 covers 9 bases. Germline values: CDR1 MRHNA, CDR2 SNTAGT. The CDR3 sequence is 13 residues long. V lost 6 bases, J lost 6 bases, and 5 bases stayed unmatched. The CDR3: CASSRGQGHGYTF. DNA of the CDR3: TGTGCCAGCAGCCGGGGACAGGGTCATGGCTACACCTTC.